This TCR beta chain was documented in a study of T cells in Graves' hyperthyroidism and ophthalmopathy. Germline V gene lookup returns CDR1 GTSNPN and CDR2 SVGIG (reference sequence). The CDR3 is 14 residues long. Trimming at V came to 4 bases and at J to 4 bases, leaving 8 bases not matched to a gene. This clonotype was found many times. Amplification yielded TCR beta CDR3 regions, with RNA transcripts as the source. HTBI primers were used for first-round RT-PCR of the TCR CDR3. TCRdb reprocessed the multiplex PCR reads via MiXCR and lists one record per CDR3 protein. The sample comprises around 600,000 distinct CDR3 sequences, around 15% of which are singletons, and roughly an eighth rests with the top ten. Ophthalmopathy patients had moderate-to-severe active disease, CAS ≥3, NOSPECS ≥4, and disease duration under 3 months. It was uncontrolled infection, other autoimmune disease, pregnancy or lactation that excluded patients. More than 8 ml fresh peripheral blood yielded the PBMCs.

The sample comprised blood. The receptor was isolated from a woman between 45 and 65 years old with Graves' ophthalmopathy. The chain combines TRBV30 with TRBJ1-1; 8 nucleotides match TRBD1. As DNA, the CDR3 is TGTGCCTGGATGCCAGGGGGCTTCGGCACTGAAGCTTTCTTT. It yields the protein CAWMPGGFGTEAFF.